The clone carrying this TCR beta chain was detected ten times or more. This sample is part of a study of low-dose radiotherapy and immunotherapy resistance in tumors. Turning to the study itself: Oral aspirin 300 mg was taken by patients daily for four cycles from cycle 1 day 1.

Alpha- and beta-chain coverage of first-strand cDNA came from TRAV- and TRBV-specific primers. It was with a constant-region primer and a V-primer adapter that TCRs were amplified over roughly 19 PCR cycles. In vitro transcription was used to amplify the isolated mRNA. MiXCR, run by TCRdb on the reads, gives a single entry per CDR3 protein. The sample consists of roughly 76,000 distinct CDR3 sequences, around 18% of them appearing once. Regarding time point: before trial treatment. The CDR3 has 14 residues. Deletions cut 2 bases from V and 0 bases from J, with 9 bases between. The germline V gene encodes CDR1 DFQATT and CDR2 SNEGSKA (reference sequence).

The TCR was taken from a male donor with prostate cancer. The sample was PBMCs, taken before treatment. V is TRBV20-1 and J is TRBJ2-3; no clear D gene. The CDR3 region has the DNA TGCAGTGCTAGAAAGGATACTAGCACAGATACGCAGTATTTT. It translates to CSARKDTSTDTQYF.